One sample yielded the 23 T cell receptor beta chains listed below, sequenced in a study of regulatory T cells in long-lasting Graves disease. Time point denoted: newly diagnosed GD, antithyroid drugs for less than 3 months. The authors made the TCR library using RNA they extracted from PBMCs. TCR beta libraries were built with iRepertoire HTBI primers and Arm-PCR of CDR3 regions. Using its own MiXCR run on the multiplex PCR reads, TCRdb lists one record per CDR3 protein. In the table there are hundreds of thousands of distinct CDR3 sequences, about 15% of which are singletons. In addition, the sample was reused for a study of T cells in Graves' hyperthyroidism and ophthalmopathy.

This specimen was peripheral blood mononuclear cells (PBMCs), taken at new diagnosis, from a patient treated with antithyroid drugs. These receptors were obtained from a woman aged 40-60 years with Graves disease.

This clonotype has a count of ten or more. This sequence joins TRBV7-9 and TRBJ2-4, with D hard to call. The V gene's germline CDR1 is SEHNR and CDR2 FQNEAQ (reference sequence). The CDR3 is 16 amino acids. Trimming shortened V by 1 base and J by 6 bases, and 16 bases separated the two germline ends. CDR3 in amino acids: CASSLVGLSRGNIQYF. DNA for the CDR3: TGTGCCAGCAGCTTAGTTGGGCTGTCGCGAGGAAACATTCAGTACTTC.

This clonotype was counted many times. J is TRBJ1-1 and V is TRBV5-1; D is unclear. V was clipped by 5 bases and J by 11 bases, with 19 bases between them. Germline CDR1 is SGHRS and CDR2 is YFSETQ. The CDR3 length is 13 residues. The CDR3 region is CASSSRAGLAAFF. In DNA, the CDR3 is TGCGCCAGCAGTTCCCGGGCAGGCCTGGCGGCTTTCTTT.

Ten or more counts support this clonotype. The chain recombines TRBV5-1 with TRBJ2-1; weak D call: TRBD2 (6 bases). Trimming took 0 bases from V and 7 from J, leaving 17 bases between them. The length of the CDR3 is 16 residues. Germline CDR1 reads SGHRS; CDR2 reads YFSETQ. CDR3 coding DNA: TGCGCCAGCAGCTTGGGGGCAGGGACTCCCCAGAATGAGCAGTTCTTC. It specifies CASSLGAGTPQNEQFF.

This clonotype appeared many times. Relative to the germline gene, one junction end is altered; a read error may explain this. This chain links TRBV5-1 with TRBJ2-1; D possibly uses TRBD1 or TRBD2 (5 bases each). The CDR3 has 12 residues. From germline, CDR1 is SGHRS and CDR2 YFSETQ. CDR3 protein: CASSLEGNEQFF. CDR3 in DNA: TGTGCCAGCAGTCTAGAGGGGAATGAGCAGTTCTTC.

This clonotype was seen a few times. The V and J genes are TRBV7-9 and TRBJ2-7; 10 nucleotides agree with TRBD1. The CDR3 is made up of 16 amino acids. CDR1 is SEHNR, CDR2 FQNEAQ, per germline (reference sequence). The trim removed 5 bases at V and 1 base at J, leaving 8 bases unmatched. DNA of the CDR3: TGTGCCAGCAGCCTATTCCCGGGACAGGGGTCCTACGAGCAGTACTTC. Encoded protein: CASSLFPGQGSYEQYF.

This clonotype was observed at least ten times. The genes are TRBV6-1 and TRBJ2-5; 7 nucleotides align to TRBD2. CDR3 length: 16 residues. Germline loops: CDR1 MNHNS, CDR2 SASEGT. V dropped 1 base and J dropped 3; count of bases not matched to a gene: 8. In nucleotides, the CDR3 is TGTGCCAGCAGTGAAGTCTTTGGCGGGGGAGAAGAGACCCAGTACTTC. This codes for CASSEVFGGGEETQYF.

Turning to this clonotype: Germline and junction disagree at one end, which may indicate a read error. The V gene is TRBV2, the J gene TRBJ1-4, with 9 bases identical to TRBD1. The CDR3 consists of 16 residues. The germline CDR1 and CDR2 sequences are SNHLY and FYNNEI. Here the CDR3 DNA reads TGTGCCAGCAGTGGACCCCTCCGGGACAGGGATGAAGAACTGTTTTTT. Translation: CASSGPLRDRDEELFF.

This clonotype came up many times. This chain connects TRBV30 to TRBJ1-1, with TRBD1 matching over 9 bases. V gave up 2 bases and J gave up 4 bases; unmatched junction bases: 8. Germline-derived CDR1 and CDR2 are GTSNPN and SVGIG (reference sequence). This CDR3 spans 15 amino acids. This chain's CDR3 is CAWSKLDRGGTEAFF. CDR3 nucleotide sequence: TGTGCCTGGAGTAAACTGGACAGGGGTGGCACTGAAGCTTTCTTT. Full variable domain (outside the CDR3, taken from reference TRBV30 and TRBJ1-1): SQTIHQWPATLVQPVGSPLSLECTVEGTSNPNLYWYRQAAGRGLQLLFYSVGIGQISSEVPQNLSASRPQDRQFILSSKKLLLSDSGFYLCAWSKLDRGGTEAFFGQGTRLTVV.

V gene TRBV7-2 combines with J gene TRBJ2-2; no definite D call. CDR1 and CDR2 (germline): SGHTA, FQGNSA. The CDR3 has 14 amino acids. V shed 5 bases and J shed 6 bases, with 13 bases lying between them. DNA for the CDR3: TGTGCCAGCAGCCCCTATAGCCGCGCCGGGGAGCTGTTTTTT. Protein sequence: CASSPYSRAGELFF. Filled out from reference TRBV7-2 and TRBJ2-2, the complete variable domain reads GAGVSQSPSNKVTEKGKDVELRCDPISGHTALYWYRQSLGQGLEFLIYFQGNSAPDKSGLPSDRFSAERTGGSVSTLTIQRTQQEDSAVYLCASSPYSRAGELFFGEGSRLTVL.

This clonotype has at least ten counts. DNA of the CDR3: TGTGCCAGCAGCCCCCCCCCGGGGGAGGGCTACGAGCAGTACTTC. Encoded protein: CASSPPPGEGYEQYF. V gene TRBV7-9 combines with J gene TRBJ2-7, with 7 nucleotides matching TRBD2. This CDR3 region has 15 residues. The V and J ends lost 5 bases and 3 bases, in that order; junction bases with no gene match: 10. Germline CDR1 reads SEHNR; CDR2 reads FQNEAQ (reference sequence).

This clonotype appeared a single time. The CDR3 protein is CSARDGGNNYGYTF. The CDR3 nucleotides are TGCAGTGCTAGAGATGGGGGGAACAACTATGGCTACACCTTC. The gene calls are TRBV20-1 and TRBJ1-2; TRBD1 might be the D (5 bases). The CDR3 loop spans 14 amino acids. Germline V gene data show CDR1 as DFQATT and CDR2 as SNEGSKA (reference sequence). V was cut by 0 bases and J by 2 bases, with 10 bases left in between.

Turning to this clonotype: A read error is likely here: a far larger clone is one base away. The chain recombines TRBV7-2 with TRBJ2-5; D is unresolved. Trimming took off 2 bases at V and 3 bases at J, with 4 bases between the two ends. Germline V lookup: CDR1 SGHTA, CDR2 FQGNSA. The CDR3 is 12 amino acids. The CDR3 loop is CASSLREETQYF. CDR3 DNA sequence: TGTGCCAGCAGCTTAAGAGAAGAGACCCAGTACTTC.

About this clonotype: Because the CDR3's place on the DNA is in doubt, the DNA is left out and the CDR3 is given as listed by TCRdb. The chain combines TRBV7-2 with TRBJ2-3; the table calls TRBD2, which could not be checked here. Germline V lookup: CDR1 SGHTA, CDR2 FQGNSA. The CDR3 extends over 20 residues, inclusive of both ends. CDR3 sequence reads: CASSFYICSASSGITDTQYF.

V usage is TRBV28 and J usage is TRBJ1-1; 9 nucleotides align to TRBD1. The CDR3 contains 14 residues. Germline CDR1 and CDR2: MDHEN and SYDVKM. V lost 3 bases to trimming and J lost 6 bases; unmatched junction nucleotides: 5. DNA for the CDR3: TGTGCCAGCAGTTTTCACAGGGGGCGCGCTGAAGCTTTCTTT. It specifies CASSFHRGRAEAFF.

The V gene is TRBV7-3, the J gene TRBJ2-5; tentatively, D is TRBD1 or TRBD2 (7 bases each). Germline CDR1 and CDR2: SGHTA and FQGTGA. Trimming took off 5 bases at V and 9 bases at J, with 19 bases between the two ends. This CDR3 comprises 14 residues. The CDR3, as DNA: TGTGCCAGCAGCCCAGGGGGGGAGTTCGGGGCCCAGTACTTC. It translates to CASSPGGEFGAQYF.

This clonotype was picked up many times. The chain combines TRBV3-1 with TRBJ1-5, with D tentatively TRBD1 (6 bases). V gave up 7 bases and J gave up 1 base, with 11 bases separating them. Germline lookup yields CDR1 LGHDT and CDR2 YNNKEL (reference sequence). The CDR3 is 14 amino acids. CDR3 in amino acids: CASKKGGSNQPQHF. CDR3 nucleotide sequence: TGTGCCAGCAAAAAAGGGGGGAGCAATCAGCCCCAGCATTTT.

This clonotype was detected a few times. The chain joins TRBV20-1 to TRBJ1-2, with TRBD1 as a possible D gene (5 bases). Looked up from germline, CDR1 is DFQATT and CDR2 is SNEGSKA (reference sequence). CDR3 length equals 15 residues. V was cut by 3 bases and J by 5 bases, with 19 bases left in between. The CDR3 reads CSASVSLAGKYGYTF. The CDR3, as DNA: TGCAGTGCTAGTGTCTCGTTAGCAGGGAAATATGGCTACACCTTC.

This clonotype was counted ten times or more. The chain joins TRBV12-3 or TRBV12-4 to TRBJ2-5; possibly TRBD1 for D (6 bases). The CDR3 is 14 residues long. With 3 bases removed from V and 5 bases from J, the gap between germline ends came to 13 bases. The CDR3 DNA reads as TGTGCCAGCAGTTTGTCGGGACATTCGGAGACCCAGTACTTC. This codes for CASSLSGHSETQYF.

This clonotype was detected a few times. Mismatch with germline at one junction end may stem from a read error. This rearrangement joins TRBV3-1 to TRBJ1-2, with D tentatively TRBD1 (5 bases). The CDR3 has 13 residues. Germline V gene data show CDR1 as LGHDT and CDR2 as YNNKEL (reference sequence). The CDR3 DNA is TGTGCCAGCAGCCAAGAGGAGGGGAATGGCTGCACCTTC. This gives the protein CASSQEEGNGCTF.

This clonotype was seen many times. The chain is built from TRBV20-1 and TRBJ2-1, with 10 bases lining up with TRBD2. This CDR3 region has 15 residues. Germline V gene data show CDR1 as DFQATT and CDR2 as SNEGSKA (reference sequence). J lost 4 bases, V lost 3 bases, and 6 bases had no gene match. In nucleotides, the CDR3 is TGCAGTGCTAGTGAAGCGGGGGGGAGTTACAATGAGCAGTTCTTC. Protein sequence: CSASEAGGSYNEQFF.

This chain joins TRBV12-5 and TRBJ2-7; 8 nucleotides line up with TRBD2. The junction had 11 bases not matched to a gene; V was cut back by 4 bases and J by 6 bases. The CDR3 consists of 15 residues. CDR1 is LGHNT, CDR2 FRNRAP, per germline. The CDR3 loop reads CASGWTTSDVGEQYF. The CDR3 DNA reads TGTGCTAGTGGTTGGACGACTAGCGATGTCGGCGAGCAGTACTTC.

The chain is built from TRBV12-3 or TRBV12-4 and TRBJ1-3, with TRBD1 matching over 12 bases. CDR3 length equals 15 residues. Germline trimming cut 5 bases from V and 4 bases from J; bases unmatched to any gene: 3. The DNA for the CDR3 is TGTGCCAGCAGTCGGGACAGGGGGCTCGGAAACACCATATATTTT. Protein product: CASSRDRGLGNTIYF.

There are many counts of this clonotype. This rearrangement joins TRBV28 to TRBJ2-1, with 11 bases aligning to TRBD2. CDR3 size: 14 residues. The trim removed 4 bases at V and 13 bases at J, leaving 9 bases unmatched. In germline, CDR1 is MDHEN, CDR2 SYDVKM. The CDR3 DNA sequence: TGTGCCAGCAGTTCGACTCCGACTAGCGGGAACCAGTTCTTC. Amino acids: CASSSTPTSGNQFF.